This TCR beta chain was recorded in a study of shared clonotypes between healthy human individuals. Study-level background: Per-donor plates numbered three CD4 naive, three CD4 memory, two CD8 naive and one CD8 memory.

The investigators split CD4+ cells into a CD45RA+ naive subset and a CD45RA-negative memory subset. This clone was recorded a few times. The sample holds other DNA sequences that translate to the same CDR3. Produced via immunoSEQ multiplex PCR; TCRdb's table is partial and in-frame only. The repertoire has about 2.4 million clones, 93% of them found once; the top ten carry approximately 0.35%. CDR1 and CDR2 from the germline V gene are SQVTM and ANQGSEA. CDR3 length: 11 residues. The V gene lost 4 bases and the J gene lost 4 bases, with 7 bases spanning the gap. The chain recombines TRBV29-1 with TRBJ1-2, with D tentatively TRBD1 (5 bases). The receptor was isolated from a young man in good health. Some clones in this sample may be carry-over from other donors' samples. The specimen was naive CD4+ T cells from PBMCs. Regarding subset: CD45RA+ positively selected. The CDR3 sequence is CSVVGGYGYTF. CDR3 DNA: TGCAGCGTTGTTGGGGGCTATGGCTACACCTTC. Variable domain in full (rest from reference TRBV29-1 and TRBJ1-2): SAVISQKPSRDICQRGTSLTIQCQVDSQVTMMFWYRQQPGQSLTLIATANQGSEATYESGFVIDKFPISRPNLTFSTLTVSNMSPEDSSIYLCSVVGGYGYTFGSGTRLTVV.